This TCR beta chain comes out of a study of vaccination effects on CD4 cells after COVID-19. The wider study: After the second dose, samples were taken at median day 72.

Study-wide findings and caveats: Healthy vaccinees' vaccine-induced clones included only 1 of 255 that recognized common cold coronaviruses. Few convalescent patients were included, and no early post-infection timepoints were sampled.

Note on this clone: Its antigen is currently unknown.

Peptide-pool stimulation followed by sequencing identified expanded antigen-specific CD4+ clonotypes in the ViraFEST assay. CD4+ T cell isolation took place after 10 days of culture. It was two doses of either the BNT162b2 or mRNA-1273 vaccine that participants received. Days 3 and 7 were when half the medium was replaced with IL-2 medium. V lost 1 base to trimming and J lost 7 bases, with 23 bases between them. CDR1 and CDR2 (germline): MGHRA, YSYEKL. This CDR3 has 18 amino acids. Generated by immunoSEQ multiplex PCR, the TCRdb table keeps only in-frame clones and is missing some. The sample has some 68,000 clones; approximately 80% are singletons.

The material was CD4+ T cells from PBMCs cultured with HCoV-229E spike peptides, obtained after COVID-19 vaccination. The gene calls are TRBV4-1 and TRBJ2-1; maybe TRBD1 (6 bases). This clonotype was obtained from a human donor who received a COVID-19 vaccine. CDR3 DNA: TGCGCCAGCAGCCAAGTCGACGTTAGACGTTGGGGGCGGAATGAGCAGTTCTTC. It is translated as CASSQVDVRRWGRNEQFF.